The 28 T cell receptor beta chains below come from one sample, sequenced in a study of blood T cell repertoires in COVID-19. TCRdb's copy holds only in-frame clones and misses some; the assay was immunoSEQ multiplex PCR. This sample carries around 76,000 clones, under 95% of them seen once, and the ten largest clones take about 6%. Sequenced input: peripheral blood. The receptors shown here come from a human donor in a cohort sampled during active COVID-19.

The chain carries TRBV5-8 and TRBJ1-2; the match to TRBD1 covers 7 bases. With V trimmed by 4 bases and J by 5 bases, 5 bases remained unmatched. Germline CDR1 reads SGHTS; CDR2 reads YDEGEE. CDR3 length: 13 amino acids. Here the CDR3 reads CASSQRDRYGYTF. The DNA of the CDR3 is TGTGCCAGCAGCCAACGGGACAGATATGGCTACACCTTC.

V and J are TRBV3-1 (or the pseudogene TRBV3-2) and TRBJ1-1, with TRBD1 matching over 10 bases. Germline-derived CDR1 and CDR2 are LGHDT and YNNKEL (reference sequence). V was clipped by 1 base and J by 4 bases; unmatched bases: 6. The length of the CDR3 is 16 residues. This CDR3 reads CASSQGTGGIFTEAFF. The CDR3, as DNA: TGTGCCAGCAGCCAAGGGACAGGGGGTATTTTCACTGAAGCTTTCTTT.

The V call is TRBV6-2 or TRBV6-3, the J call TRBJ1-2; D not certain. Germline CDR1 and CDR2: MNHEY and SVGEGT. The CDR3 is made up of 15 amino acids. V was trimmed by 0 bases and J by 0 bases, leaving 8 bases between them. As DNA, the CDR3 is TGTGCCAGCAGTTACTCTACCTCAGCTAACTATGGCTACACCTTC. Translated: CASSYSTSANYGYTF.

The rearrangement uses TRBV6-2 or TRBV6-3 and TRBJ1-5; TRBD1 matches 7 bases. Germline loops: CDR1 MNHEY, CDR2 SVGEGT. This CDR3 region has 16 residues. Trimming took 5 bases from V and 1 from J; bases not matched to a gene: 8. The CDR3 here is CASSPRGRGSNQPQHF. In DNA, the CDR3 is TGTGCCAGCAGTCCGAGGGGGCGCGGGAGCAATCAGCCCCAGCATTTT.

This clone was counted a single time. CDR3 protein: CASSQDTGAAGEKLFF. CDR3 bases: TGTGCCAGCAGCCAAGATACAGGGGCAGCAGGTGAAAAACTGTTTTTT. This chain connects TRBV4-2 to TRBJ1-4; 7 bases are shared with TRBD1. The trim removed 0 bases at V and 7 bases at J, leaving 8 bases unmatched. CDR3 length equals 16 residues. Germline-derived CDR1 and CDR2 are LGHNA and YNFKEQ.

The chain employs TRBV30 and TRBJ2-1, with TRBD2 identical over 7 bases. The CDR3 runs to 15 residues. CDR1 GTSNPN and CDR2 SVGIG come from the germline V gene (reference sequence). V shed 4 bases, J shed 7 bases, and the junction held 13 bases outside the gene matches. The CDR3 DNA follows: TGTGCCTGGATCCCGGCCAGCGGGGTTTCGAATGAGCAGTTCTTC. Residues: CAWIPASGVSNEQFF.

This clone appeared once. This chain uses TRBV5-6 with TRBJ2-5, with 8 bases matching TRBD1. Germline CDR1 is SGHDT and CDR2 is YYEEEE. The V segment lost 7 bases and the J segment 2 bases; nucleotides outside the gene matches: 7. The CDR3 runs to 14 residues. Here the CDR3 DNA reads TGTGCCAGCGACAGGGGTACCGCTCAAGAGACCCAGTACTTC. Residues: CASDRGTAQETQYF.

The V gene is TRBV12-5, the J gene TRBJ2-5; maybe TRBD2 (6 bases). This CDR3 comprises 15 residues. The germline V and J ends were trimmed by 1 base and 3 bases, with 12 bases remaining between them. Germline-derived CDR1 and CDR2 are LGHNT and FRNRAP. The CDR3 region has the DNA TGTGCTAGTGGTTTGGGAATCGGCGGGGAAGAGACCCAGTACTTC. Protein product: CASGLGIGGEETQYF.

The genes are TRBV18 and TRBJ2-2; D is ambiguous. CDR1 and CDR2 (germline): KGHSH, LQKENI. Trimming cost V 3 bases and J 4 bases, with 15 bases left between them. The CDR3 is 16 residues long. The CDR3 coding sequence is TGTGCCAGCTCACCCAACCCCGACTCGGGCACCGGGGAGCTGTTTTTT. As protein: CASSPNPDSGTGELFF.

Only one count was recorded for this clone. The CDR3 loop reads CASSPLQGTEAFF. In DNA, the CDR3 is TGTGCCAGCAGCCCTCTACAGGGAACTGAAGCTTTCTTT. The genes are TRBV7-2 and TRBJ1-1; the D gene is possibly TRBD1 (6 bases). CDR1 is SGHTA, CDR2 FQGNSA, per germline. The V end lost 5 bases, the J end lost 5 bases, and 12 bases lay between the germline ends. The CDR3 contains 13 residues.

The CDR3 spells CASSLAATGGAQHF. The DNA for the CDR3 is TGTGCCAGCAGCTTAGCGGCCACAGGCGGAGCCCAGCATTTT. V usage is TRBV7-2 and J usage is TRBJ1-5; weak D call: TRBD1 (5 bases). This CDR3 region has 14 residues. Germline V gives CDR1 SGHTA, CDR2 FQGNSA. The V gene lost 0 bases and the J gene lost 11 bases, with 14 bases spanning the gap.

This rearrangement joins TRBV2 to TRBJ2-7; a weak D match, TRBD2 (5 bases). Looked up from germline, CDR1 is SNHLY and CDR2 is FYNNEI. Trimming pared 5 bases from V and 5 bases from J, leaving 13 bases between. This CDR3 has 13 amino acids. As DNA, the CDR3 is TGTGCCAGCAGTTATAGAGGGAAGGACGAGCAGTACTTC. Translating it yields CASSYRGKDEQYF.

The CDR3 nucleotides read TGCGCCAGCAGCCCCGCAACTAGCGGGGGGAAGTCCTACGAGCAGTACTTC. Protein: CASSPATSGGKSYEQYF. The chain is built from TRBV5-1 and TRBJ2-7; 12 nucleotides agree with TRBD2. This CDR3 contains 17 residues. From germline, CDR1 is SGHRS and CDR2 YFSETQ. After removal of 4 bases from V and 1 base from J, the junction contained 9 bases not matched to a gene.

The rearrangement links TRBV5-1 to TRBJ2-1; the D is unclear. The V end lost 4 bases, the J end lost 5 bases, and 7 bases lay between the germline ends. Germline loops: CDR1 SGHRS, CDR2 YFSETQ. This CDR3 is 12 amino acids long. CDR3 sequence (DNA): TGCGCCAGCAGCCGTATTAACAATGAGCAGTTCTTC. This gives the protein CASSRINNEQFF.

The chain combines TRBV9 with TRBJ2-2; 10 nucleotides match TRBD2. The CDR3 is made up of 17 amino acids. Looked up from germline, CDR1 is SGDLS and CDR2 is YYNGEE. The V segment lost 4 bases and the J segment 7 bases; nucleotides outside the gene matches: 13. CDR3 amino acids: CASSTPSGGSSGGELFF. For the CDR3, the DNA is TGTGCCAGCAGCACCCCTAGCGGGGGATCCTCGGGCGGGGAGCTGTTTTTT.

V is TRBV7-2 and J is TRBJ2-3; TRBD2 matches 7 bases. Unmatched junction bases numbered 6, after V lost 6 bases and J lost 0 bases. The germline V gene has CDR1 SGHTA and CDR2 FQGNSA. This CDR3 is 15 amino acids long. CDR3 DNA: TGTGCCAGCAGTTACCAGCGGGGCAGCACAGATACGCAGTATTTT. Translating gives CASSYQRGSTDTQYF.

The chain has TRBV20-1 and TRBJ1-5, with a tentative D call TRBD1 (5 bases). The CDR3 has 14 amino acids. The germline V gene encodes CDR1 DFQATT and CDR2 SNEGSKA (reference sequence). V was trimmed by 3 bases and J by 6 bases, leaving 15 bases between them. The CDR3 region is CSASKLEGTQPQHF. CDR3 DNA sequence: TGCAGTGCTAGTAAACTGGAGGGGACTCAGCCCCAGCATTTT.

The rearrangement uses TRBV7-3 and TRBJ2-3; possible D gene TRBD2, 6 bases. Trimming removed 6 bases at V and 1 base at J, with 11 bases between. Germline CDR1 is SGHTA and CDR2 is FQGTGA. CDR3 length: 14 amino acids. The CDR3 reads CASSLTGGTDTQYF. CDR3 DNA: TGTGCCAGCAGTCTCACGGGGGGCACAGATACGCAGTATTTT. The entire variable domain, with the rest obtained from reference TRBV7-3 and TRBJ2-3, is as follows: GAGVSQTPSNKVTEKGKYVELRCDPISGHTALYWYRQSLGQGPEFLIYFQGTGAADDSGLPNDRFFAVRPEGSVSTLKIQRTERGDSAVYLCASSLTGGTDTQYFGPGTRLTVL.

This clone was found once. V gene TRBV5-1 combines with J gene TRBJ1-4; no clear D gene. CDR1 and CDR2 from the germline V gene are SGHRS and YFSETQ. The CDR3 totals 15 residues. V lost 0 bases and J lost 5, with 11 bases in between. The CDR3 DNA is TGCGCCAGCAGCTTGGCCGGAGGGAACAATGAAAAACTGTTTTTT. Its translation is CASSLAGGNNEKLFF.

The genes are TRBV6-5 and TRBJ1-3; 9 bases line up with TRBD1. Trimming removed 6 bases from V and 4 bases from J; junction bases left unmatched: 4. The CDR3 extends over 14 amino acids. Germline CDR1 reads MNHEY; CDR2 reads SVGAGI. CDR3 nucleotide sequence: TGTGCCAGCAGCAGACAGGGGGGAGGAAACACCATATATTTT. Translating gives CASSRQGGGNTIYF.

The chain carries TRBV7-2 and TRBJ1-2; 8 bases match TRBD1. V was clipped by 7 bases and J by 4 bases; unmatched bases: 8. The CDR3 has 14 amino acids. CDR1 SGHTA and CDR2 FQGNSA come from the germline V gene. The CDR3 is CASTPGTGTYGYTF. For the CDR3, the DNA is TGTGCCAGCACCCCAGGGACAGGCACCTATGGCTACACCTTC.

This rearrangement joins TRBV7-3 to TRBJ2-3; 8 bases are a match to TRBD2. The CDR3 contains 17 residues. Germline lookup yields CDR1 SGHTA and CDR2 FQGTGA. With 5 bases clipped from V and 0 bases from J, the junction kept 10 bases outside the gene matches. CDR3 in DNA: TGTGCCAGCAGCAAAGCGGGGGCCTCCTTTAGCACAGATACGCAGTATTTT. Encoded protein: CASSKAGASFSTDTQYF.

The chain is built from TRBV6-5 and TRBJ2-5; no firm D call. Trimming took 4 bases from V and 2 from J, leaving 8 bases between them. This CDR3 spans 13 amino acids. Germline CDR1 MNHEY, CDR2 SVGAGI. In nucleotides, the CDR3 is TGTGCCAGCAGTTTTGATCTACAAGAGACCCAGTACTTC. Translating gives CASSFDLQETQYF.

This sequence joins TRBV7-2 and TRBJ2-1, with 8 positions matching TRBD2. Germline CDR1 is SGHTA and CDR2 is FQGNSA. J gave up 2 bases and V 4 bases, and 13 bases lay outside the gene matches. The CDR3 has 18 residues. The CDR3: CASSSRRGAIQAYNEQFF. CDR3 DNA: TGTGCCAGCAGCTCTCGGCGGGGGGCCATTCAGGCCTACAATGAGCAGTTCTTC. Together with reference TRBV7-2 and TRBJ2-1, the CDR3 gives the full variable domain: GAGVSQSPSNKVTEKGKDVELRCDPISGHTALYWYRQSLGQGLEFLIYFQGNSAPDKSGLPSDRFSAERTGGSVSTLTIQRTQQEDSAVYLCASSSRRGAIQAYNEQFFGPGTRLTVL.

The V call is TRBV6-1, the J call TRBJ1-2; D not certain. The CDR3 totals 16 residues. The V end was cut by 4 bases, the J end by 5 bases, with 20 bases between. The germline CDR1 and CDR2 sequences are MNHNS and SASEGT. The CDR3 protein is CASSVTSYGAQYGYTF. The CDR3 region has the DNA TGTGCCAGCAGTGTCACCTCCTACGGAGCCCAGTATGGCTACACCTTC.

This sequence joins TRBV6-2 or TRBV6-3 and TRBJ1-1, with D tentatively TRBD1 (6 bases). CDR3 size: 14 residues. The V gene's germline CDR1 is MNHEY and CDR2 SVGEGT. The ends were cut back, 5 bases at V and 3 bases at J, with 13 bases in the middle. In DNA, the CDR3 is TGTGCCAGCAGTATTGGGGGCGCGTACACTGAAGCTTTCTTT. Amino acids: CASSIGGAYTEAFF.

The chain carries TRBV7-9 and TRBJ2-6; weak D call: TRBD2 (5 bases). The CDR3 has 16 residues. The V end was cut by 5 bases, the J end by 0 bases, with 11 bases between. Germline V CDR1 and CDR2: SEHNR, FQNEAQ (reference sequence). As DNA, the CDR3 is TGTGCCAGCAGCCCGCGGACTGACTCTGGGGCCAACGTCCTGACTTTC. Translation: CASSPRTDSGANVLTF.

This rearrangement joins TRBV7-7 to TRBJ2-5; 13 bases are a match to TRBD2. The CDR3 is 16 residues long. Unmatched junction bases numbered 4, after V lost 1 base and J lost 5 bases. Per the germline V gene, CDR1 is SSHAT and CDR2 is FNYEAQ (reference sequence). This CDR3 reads CASSLGGTSGVETQYF. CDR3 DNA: TGTGCCAGCAGCTTAGGTGGGACTAGCGGGGTCGAGACCCAGTACTTC.